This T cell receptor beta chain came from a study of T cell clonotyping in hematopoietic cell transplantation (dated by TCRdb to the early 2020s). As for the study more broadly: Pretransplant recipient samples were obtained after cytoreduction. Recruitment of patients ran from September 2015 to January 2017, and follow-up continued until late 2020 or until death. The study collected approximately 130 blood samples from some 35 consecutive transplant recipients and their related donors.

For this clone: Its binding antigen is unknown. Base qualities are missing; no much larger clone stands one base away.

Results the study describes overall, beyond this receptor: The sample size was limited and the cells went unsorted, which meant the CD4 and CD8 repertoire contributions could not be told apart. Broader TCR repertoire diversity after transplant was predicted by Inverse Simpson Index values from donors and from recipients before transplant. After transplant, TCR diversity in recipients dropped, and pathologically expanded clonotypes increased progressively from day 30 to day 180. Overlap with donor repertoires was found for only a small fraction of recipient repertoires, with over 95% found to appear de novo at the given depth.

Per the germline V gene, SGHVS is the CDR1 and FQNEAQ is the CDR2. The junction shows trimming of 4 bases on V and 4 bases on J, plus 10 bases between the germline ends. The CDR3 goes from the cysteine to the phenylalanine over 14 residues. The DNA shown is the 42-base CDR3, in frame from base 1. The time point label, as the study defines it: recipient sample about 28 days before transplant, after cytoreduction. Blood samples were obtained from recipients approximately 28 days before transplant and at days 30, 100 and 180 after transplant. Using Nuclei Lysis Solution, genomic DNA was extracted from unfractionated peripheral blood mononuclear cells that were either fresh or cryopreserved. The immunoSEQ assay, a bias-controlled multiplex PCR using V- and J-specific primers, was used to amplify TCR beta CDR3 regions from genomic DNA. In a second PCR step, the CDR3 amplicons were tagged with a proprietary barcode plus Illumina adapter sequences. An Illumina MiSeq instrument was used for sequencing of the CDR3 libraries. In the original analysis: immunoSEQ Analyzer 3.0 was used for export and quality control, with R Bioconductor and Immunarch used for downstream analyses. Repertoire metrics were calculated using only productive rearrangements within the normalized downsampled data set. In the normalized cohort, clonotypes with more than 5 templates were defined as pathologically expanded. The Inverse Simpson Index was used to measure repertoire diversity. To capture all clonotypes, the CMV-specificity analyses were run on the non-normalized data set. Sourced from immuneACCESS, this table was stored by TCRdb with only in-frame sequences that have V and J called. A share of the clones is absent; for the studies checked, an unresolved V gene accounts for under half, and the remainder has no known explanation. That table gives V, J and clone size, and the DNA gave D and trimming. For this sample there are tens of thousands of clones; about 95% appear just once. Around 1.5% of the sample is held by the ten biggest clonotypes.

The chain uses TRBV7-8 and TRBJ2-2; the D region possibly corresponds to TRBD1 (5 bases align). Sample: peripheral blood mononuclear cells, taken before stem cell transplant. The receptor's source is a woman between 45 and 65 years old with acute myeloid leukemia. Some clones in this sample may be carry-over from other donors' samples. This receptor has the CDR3 CASSSGASTGELFF. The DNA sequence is TGTGCCAGCAGCTCTGGGGCGAGCACCGGGGAGCTGTTTTTT.